A selection of T cell receptor beta chains follows, all from one sample in a study of shared clonotypes between healthy human individuals. Assay: immunoSEQ multiplex PCR; the TCRdb copy retains only in-frame clones and omits some. The sample has approximately 2.4 million clones, approximately 94% seen once. The material sequenced was naive CD4+ T cells sorted from blood. Receptor source: a man between 18 and 29 years old in good health. The CDR3 runs from the conserved cysteine through the conserved F or W. Each record gives: D gene, V gene, clone size, J gene, CDR3 DNA, CDR3 protein. A D gene is named only where the DNA matches it firmly. The size of a clone is reported for some rows only, either as once, few or many, or as a class for expanded clones.

D: NA; V: TRBV1; size: NA; J: TRBJ2-7; DNA: TGCACCAGCAGCCAAGATCGTTGCGGGCCCTACGAGCAGTACTTC; CDR3: CTSSQDRCGPYEQYF
D: TRBD1; V: TRBV28; size: NA; J: TRBJ1-5; DNA: TGTGCCAGCACTATTAAGGCCTACTGGGACAGGGGGAAGGTTCAGCCCCAGCATTTT; CDR3: CASTIKAYWDRGKVQPQHF
D: TRBD1; V: TRBV28; size: NA; J: TRBJ2-1; DNA: TGTGCCAGCAGTCCACCGGGACAGGGGACTAGGGGGCAGTTCTTC; CDR3: CASSPPGQGTRGQFF
D: TRBD1; V: TRBV18; size: NA; J: TRBJ1-1; DNA: TGTGCCAGCTCGCCCGTGACAGGGGGCACTGAAGCTTTCTTT; CDR3: CASSPVTGGTEAFF
D: TRBD2; V: TRBV11-3; size: NA; J: TRBJ2-4; DNA: TGTGCCAGCAGCCCACTAGCGGGGGGGGTTTCCAAAAACATTCAGTACTTC; CDR3: CASSPLAGGVSKNIQYF
D: NA; V: TRBV5-1; size: NA; J: TRBJ2-4; DNA: TGCGCCAGCAGCTCCCCGGCCGTAAACATTCAGTACTTC; CDR3: CASSSPAVNIQYF
D: NA; V: TRBV5-1; size: NA; J: TRBJ2-1; DNA: TGCGCCAGCAGCTTTGGCGGTTTGGACAATGAGCAGTTCTTC; CDR3: CASSFGGLDNEQFF
D: NA; V: TRBV7-9; size: NA; J: TRBJ1-4; DNA: TGTGCCAGCAGCTTATCCCTCAGTCCAACTAATGAAAAACTGTTTTTT; CDR3: CASSLSLSPTNEKLFF
D: TRBD2; V: TRBV7-2; size: NA; J: TRBJ2-1; DNA: TGTGCCAGCAGTCCGAGTAGCGGGAGCTCCTACAATGAGCAGTTCTTC; CDR3: CASSPSSGSSYNEQFF
D: TRBD1; V: TRBV28; size: NA; J: TRBJ1-2; DNA: TGTGCCACTAGGCCGGGACAGTTTCGTTATGGCTACACCTTC; CDR3: CATRPGQFRYGYTF
D: NA; V: TRBV7-8; size: few; J: TRBJ2-7; DNA: TGTGCCAGCAGCGCAACCTACGAGCAGTACTTC; CDR3: CASSATYEQYF
D: TRBD2; V: TRBV10-1; size: NA; J: TRBJ2-7; DNA: TGCGCCAGCAAGGGGAGTGCGGGAGGATCCCTCTACGAGCAGTACTTC; CDR3: CASKGSAGGSLYEQYF
D: NA; V: TRBV6-5; size: NA; J: TRBJ2-1; DNA: TGTGCCAGCAGTCCAGGCCTCTCCTACAATGAGCAGTTCTTC; CDR3: CASSPGLSYNEQFF
D: TRBD1; V: TRBV6-1; size: NA; J: TRBJ2-7; DNA: TGTGCCAGCAGTGAACCGGCCAGGGGGTACTACGAGCAGTACTTC; CDR3: CASSEPARGYYEQYF
D: NA; V: TRBV6-1; size: once; J: TRBJ1-6; DNA: TGTGCCAGCAGTGAAAGGTTACGGGACTATTCACCCCTCCACTTT; CDR3: CASSERLRDYSPLHF
D: NA; V: TRBV19; size: NA; J: TRBJ2-5; DNA: TGTGCCAGTAGCGGGACAAGGGGGAGAGAGACCCAGTACTTC; CDR3: CASSGTRGRETQYF